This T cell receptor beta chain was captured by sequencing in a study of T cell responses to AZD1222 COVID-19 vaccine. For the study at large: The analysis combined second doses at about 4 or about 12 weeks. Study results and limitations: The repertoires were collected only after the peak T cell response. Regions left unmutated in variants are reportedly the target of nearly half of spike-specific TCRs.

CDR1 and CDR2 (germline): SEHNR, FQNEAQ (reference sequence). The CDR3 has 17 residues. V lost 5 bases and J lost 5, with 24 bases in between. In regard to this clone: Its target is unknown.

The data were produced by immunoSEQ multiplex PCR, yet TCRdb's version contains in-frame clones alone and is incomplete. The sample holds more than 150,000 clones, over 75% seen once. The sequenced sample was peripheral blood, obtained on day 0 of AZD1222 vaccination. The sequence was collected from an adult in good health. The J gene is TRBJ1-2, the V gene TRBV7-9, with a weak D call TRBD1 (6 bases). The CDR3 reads CASSPTNFQGMRYGYTF. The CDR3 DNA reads TGTGCCAGCAGCCCCACGAATTTCCAGGGGATGAGGTATGGCTACACCTTC. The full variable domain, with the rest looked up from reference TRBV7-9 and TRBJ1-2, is DTGVSQNPRHKITKRGQNVTFRCDPISEHNRLYWYRQTLGQGPEFLTYFQNEAQLEKSRLLSDRFSAERPKGSFSTLEIQRTEQGDSAMYLCASSPTNFQGMRYGYTFGSGTRLTVV.